This T cell receptor (beta chain) was captured by sequencing in a study of OX40 agonist ivuxolimab in advanced cancers. Study as a whole: Three patients showed partial responses: one hepatocellular carcinoma and two cutaneous melanoma cases.

The CDR3 runs to 14 residues. Trimming took off 3 bases at V and 2 bases at J, with 9 bases between the two ends. Germline values: CDR1 SGHNT, CDR2 YENEEA. Data came from immunoSEQ multiplex PCR; TCRdb stores just in-frame clones and leaves some out. The table includes about 70,000 clones, just under 80% detected once. Sequences were derived from CD4+ or CD8+ T cells sorted from blood, sampled in a trial of the OX40 agonist ivuxolimab. This clonotype was sampled from an adult with an advanced solid tumor such as melanoma, head and neck, liver or kidney cancer. This chain joins TRBV11-3 and TRBJ2-3, with D perhaps TRBD1 (5 bases). CDR3 in amino acids: CASSFEGVTDTQYF. In nucleotides, the CDR3 is TGTGCCAGCAGCTTCGAAGGGGTCACAGATACGCAGTATTTT.